Following are 24 T cell receptor beta chains from one sample sequenced in a study of molecular identifiers for immune sequencing clone quantification. MiXCR, run by TCRdb on the PCR reads, gives a single entry per CDR3 protein. The data hold around 65,000 distinct CDR3 sequences, with under 20% observed a single time. Material: naive CD8+ T cells from blood, with Jurkat cell RNA spiked in. As to subset: FACS-sorted CD8+CD4-CCR7+CD45RA+ naive T cells. These receptors originate from a human donor in good health. Some libraries in this study had Jurkat cell RNA spiked in.

This clonotype was counted many times. The chain carries TRBV11-2 and TRBJ2-7; D is undetermined. CDR3 length: 16 residues. V was clipped by 4 bases and J by 4 bases, with 20 bases between them. Germline CDR1 SGHAT, CDR2 FQNNGV. The CDR3 region has the DNA TGTGCCAGCAGCTCACCCCTTTATGAACTGCCATACGAGCAGTACTTC. This translates into CASSSPLYELPYEQYF. The whole variable domain, remainder taken from reference TRBV11-2 and TRBJ2-7, is EAGVAQSPRYKIIEKRQSVAFWCNPISGHATLYWYQQILGQGPKLLIQFQNNGVVDDSQLPKDRFSAERLKGVDSTLKIQPAKLEDSAVYLCASSSPLYELPYEQYFGPGTRLTVT.

This clonotype has a count of ten or more. J is TRBJ2-7 and V is TRBV6-1; 7 bases match TRBD2. V shed 6 bases, J shed 2 bases, and the junction held 7 bases outside the gene matches. This CDR3 has 14 residues. CDR1 MNHNS and CDR2 SASEGT come from the germline V gene. Written as DNA, the CDR3 is TGTGCCAGCAGCGATACGGGGGGTCCCTACGAGCAGTACTTC. Translation gives CASSDTGGPYEQYF.

At least ten counts were recorded for this clonotype. The V gene is TRBV24-1, the J gene TRBJ1-5; D perhaps matches TRBD1 (5 bases). This CDR3 comprises 12 residues. V was clipped by 5 bases and J by 15 bases, with 16 bases between them. Germline V gives CDR1 KGHDR, CDR2 SFDVKD. The CDR3 DNA reads TGTGCCACCAGTGGTCTTGAGGGGTGGCGGCATTTT. This codes for CATSGLEGWRHF.

In regard to this clonotype: This may arise from a read error, as a much more abundant clone is one base away. The CDR3 end shows no conserved phenylalanine or tryptophan, and so a read error is likely. The chain combines TRBV28 with TRBJ1-5; D unclear. This CDR3 has 11 residues. The ends were cut back, 7 bases at V and 0 bases at J, with 1 base in the middle. CDR1 is MDHEN and CDR2 is SYDVKM in the germline V gene. CDR3: CASNSNQPQHS. For the CDR3, the DNA is TGTGCCAGCAATAGCAATCAGCCCCAGCATTCT.

CDR3 protein: CASSLTSGSWNEQFF. CDR3 in DNA: TGTGCCAGCAGTTTAACTAGCGGGAGTTGGAATGAGCAGTTCTTC. The rearrangement links TRBV27 to TRBJ2-1, with 11 bases lining up with TRBD2. The CDR3 loop spans 15 amino acids. V trimming: 2 bases; J trimming: 7 bases; junction bases outside the gene matches: 4. CDR1 is MNHEY, CDR2 SMNVEV, per germline (reference sequence).

This clonotype was counted ten times or more. The J gene is TRBJ2-3, the V gene TRBV24-1, with TRBD2 identical over 10 bases. The germline gives CDR1 KGHDR, CDR2 SFDVKD. Trimming cost V 9 bases and J 2 bases; bases outside gene matches: 7. The CDR3 runs 15 residues. CDR3 residues: CATGATSGITDTQYF. Here the CDR3 DNA reads TGTGCCACCGGAGCAACTAGCGGGATCACAGATACGCAGTATTTT.

Many counts were recorded for this clonotype. The chain has TRBV27 and TRBJ2-3; 11 bases align to TRBD2. Germline V CDR1 and CDR2: MNHEY, SMNVEV (reference sequence). The CDR3 length is 17 residues. V lost 5 bases, J lost 6 bases, and 13 bases stayed unmatched. The CDR3, as DNA: TGTGCCAGCAGTCCTTTACCTTTTAGCGGGAGGGTTGATACGCAGTATTTT. Its protein product is CASSPLPFSGRVDTQYF.

The chain combines TRBV18 with TRBJ2-5, with D maybe TRBD1 (6 bases). In germline, CDR1 is KGHSH, CDR2 LQKENI. V lost 3 bases to trimming and J lost 0 bases, with 14 bases between them. There are 16 residues in the CDR3. The CDR3 region is CASSPDRISYQETQYF. In DNA, the CDR3 is TGTGCCAGCTCACCCGACAGGATCTCGTACCAAGAGACCCAGTACTTC.

This chain uses TRBV7-6 with TRBJ2-5; 15 bases match TRBD2. This CDR3 is built from 18 residues. Trimming at V came to 0 bases and at J to 4 bases, leaving 6 bases not matched to a gene. The germline V gene encodes CDR1 SGHVS and CDR2 FNYEAQ. Here the CDR3 DNA reads TGTGCCAGCAGCTTAGCGGAGGGGACTAGCGGGAGGAGAGAGACCCAGTACTTC. Translating gives CASSLAEGTSGRRETQYF.

This clonotype came up many times. J is TRBJ2-1 and V is TRBV2; TRBD2 aligns across 8 bases. In germline, CDR1 is SNHLY, CDR2 FYNNEI. The V and J ends lost 6 bases and 3 bases, in that order; junction bases with no gene match: 7. The CDR3 contains 15 residues. CDR3 protein: CASRLAGTLYNEQFF. DNA of the CDR3: TGTGCCAGCAGATTAGCGGGAACCCTCTACAATGAGCAGTTCTTC.

This clonotype was picked up many times. V and J are TRBV5-1 and TRBJ2-7, with D unresolved. The V gene lost 2 bases and the J gene lost 1 base, with 7 bases spanning the gap. CDR3 length: 13 amino acids. CDR1 SGHRS and CDR2 YFSETQ come from the germline V gene. The DNA of the CDR3 is TGCGCCAGCAGCTTTGGCGGATCCTACGAGCAGTACTTC. This gives the protein CASSFGGSYEQYF.

This clonotype is medium-sized within its sample. V usage is TRBV23-1 and J usage is TRBJ2-3, with no clear D. TRBV23-1 falls under the ORF class, with uncertain function. This CDR3 is 13 amino acids long. The V end was cut by 6 bases, the J end by 3 bases, with 10 bases between. The CDR3 sequence is CASRHGTTDTQYF. CDR3 DNA: TGCGCCAGCAGACACGGAACGACAGATACGCAGTATTTT.

This clonotype was detected ten times or more. The rearrangement joins TRBV7-9 to TRBJ2-1; D assignment may be TRBD1 or TRBD2 (5 bases each). Germline CDR1 SEHNR, CDR2 FQNEAQ (reference sequence). The CDR3 contains 13 residues. V shed 0 bases and J shed 9 bases, with 9 bases lying between them. DNA for the CDR3: TGTGCCAGCAGCTTAGCGCTGGGACCTGAGCAGTTCTTC. It codes for CASSLALGPEQFF.

Many counts were recorded for this clonotype. The chain is built from TRBV4-1 and TRBJ1-3, with unresolved D. Deletions cut 0 bases from V and 2 bases from J, with 14 bases between. Per the germline V gene, CDR1 is MGHRA and CDR2 is YSYEKL. The CDR3 spans 17 residues. CDR3 loop: CASSQEFGVYAGNTIYF. DNA of the CDR3: TGCGCCAGCAGCCAAGAGTTTGGGGTCTACGCTGGAAACACCATATATTTT.

Ten or more counts support this clonotype. The V gene is TRBV30, the J gene TRBJ2-7, with D possibly matching TRBD1 (6 bases). Germline V gene sequence: CDR1 GTSNPN, CDR2 SVGIG (reference sequence). V was trimmed by 0 bases and J by 0 bases, leaving 12 bases between them. The CDR3 loop spans 15 amino acids. The CDR3 DNA is TGTGCCTGGAGTGTACCGACAGGAAGCTCCTACGAGCAGTACTTC. Translating it yields CAWSVPTGSSYEQYF.

This clonotype came up many times. This chain joins TRBV14 and TRBJ2-7; D unresolved. CDR3 size: 12 residues. Germline CDR1 is SGHDN and CDR2 is FVKESK. Trimming removed 4 bases at V and 3 bases at J, with 7 bases between. The CDR3 nucleotides are TGTGCCAGCAGCCCCGGAGACTACGAGCAGTACTTC. Amino acids: CASSPGDYEQYF.

With regard to this clonotype: This clone may be a read error of a much larger clone one base away. Given the absence of the conserved phenylalanine or tryptophan at the CDR3 end, a read error is likely. The DNA is omitted, as the CDR3 cannot be located on it reliably, and the CDR3 follows TCRdb's listing. This rearrangement joins TRBV27 to TRBJ2-7; TRBD2 reflects the table's D call only, with no check against the DNA. Germline V gene sequence: CDR1 MNHEY, CDR2 SMNVEV (reference sequence). The CDR3 is made up of 14 amino acids, end residues included. The chain's CDR3 is CASSPGLAGGPKYS.

This clonotype was counted many times. This chain joins TRBV12-3 or TRBV12-4 and TRBJ1-1; D is unresolved. Trimming took off 3 bases at V and 6 bases at J, with 5 bases between the two ends. The CDR3 contains 11 residues. CDR3 protein: CASSFGAEAFF. The CDR3 DNA is TGTGCCAGCAGTTTCGGCGCTGAAGCTTTCTTT.

This chain uses TRBV11-2 with TRBJ2-7; unclear D gene. The CDR3 has 14 residues. Looked up from germline, CDR1 is SGHAT and CDR2 is FQNNGV. V shed 1 base and J shed 4 bases, with 11 bases lying between them. The CDR3 bases are TGTGCCAGCAGCTTAGCGGAGAGGCGATACGAGCAGTACTTC. The encoded protein is CASSLAERRYEQYF.

A few counts support this clonotype. The chain employs TRBV27 and TRBJ2-1, with D perhaps matching TRBD2 (6 bases). CDR1 and CDR2 (germline): MNHEY, SMNVEV (reference sequence). V gave up 2 bases and J gave up 7 bases, with 6 bases separating them. This CDR3 contains 12 residues. The CDR3 DNA sequence: TGTGCCAGCAGTTTAAGCGGGAATGAGCAGTTCTTC. It codes for CASSLSGNEQFF.

The CDR3 sequence is CASIEGGNYEQYF. The CDR3, as DNA: TGTGCCAGCATCGAAGGTGGAAACTACGAGCAGTACTTC. The V and J genes are TRBV2 and TRBJ2-7, with unresolved D. The CDR3 is made up of 13 amino acids. The V and J ends lost 7 bases and 3 bases respectively, with 13 bases between them. The germline V gene encodes CDR1 SNHLY and CDR2 FYNNEI.

A few counts support this clonotype. A much larger clone lies one base from this, so it may be a read error. The chain combines TRBV9 with TRBJ2-5; D is perhaps TRBD1 (7 bases). The germline V gene encodes CDR1 SGDLS and CDR2 YYNGEE. The V end lost 2 bases, the J end lost 7 bases, and 21 bases lay between the germline ends. The CDR3 loop spans 16 amino acids. The DNA of the CDR3 is TGTGCCAGCAGCGTGGGGGACAGCTCAATGGGGGGGACCCAGTACTTC. This codes for CASSVGDSSMGGTQYF.

This sequence joins TRBV12-3 or TRBV12-4 and TRBJ2-1; a weak D match, TRBD1 (6 bases). This CDR3 is 18 amino acids long. The V end lost 7 bases, the J end lost 9 bases, and 31 bases lay between the germline ends. The CDR3 loop reads CASTLSGTPTPLGAEQFF. Written as DNA, the CDR3 is TGTGCCAGCACCCTCTCTGGGACACCTACCCCCCTAGGGGCTGAGCAGTTCTTC.

A remark on this clonotype: Possible read error: a much larger clone is one base away. The chain uses TRBV28 and TRBJ2-3; 7 nucleotides align to TRBD1. The CDR3 runs 14 residues. Losses at the gene ends were 5 bases for V and 6 bases for J; bases not matched to a gene: 8. From germline, CDR1 is MDHEN and CDR2 SYDVKM. CDR3 bases: TGTGCCAGCAGTCCACAGGGGATTTGGGATACGCAGTATTTT. It translates to CASSPQGIWDTQYF.